The present T cell receptor (beta chain) was sequenced within a study of shared clonotypes between healthy human individuals. Positive CCR7 selection of CD45RO-negative cells yielded the naive CD8 cells, and terminally differentiated effector memory CD45RA+ cells were excluded. The CDR3 length is 15 residues. Clones were read by immunoSEQ multiplex PCR, and TCRdb kept only the in-frame ones, dropping some. The table includes about 2.1 million clones, about 94% detected once. The chain couples TRBV12-2 to TRBJ1-1. TRBV12-2 is classified as a pseudogene. The clonotype originates from a man aged 18 to 30 in good health. Some clones in this sample may be carry-over from other donors' samples. Sequenced input: naive CD8+ T cells from PBMCs. This chain's CDR3 is CASRLPRGENTEAFF. CDR3 DNA sequence: TGTGCAAGTCGCTTACCTCGGGGAGAGAACACTGAAGCTTTCTTT.